Listed here is a single T cell receptor (beta chain). What it binds is not known. The CDR3 is 14 residues long. Trimming took 6 bases from V and 0 from J, leaving 11 bases between them. This specimen comes from a study of T cell repertoires in cytomegalovirus infection. Study context: Newly reported HLA-C-restricted and thoroughly characterized HLA-B-restricted CMV epitopes were employed.

TCRdb itself ran the reads through MiXCR, one entry per CDR3 protein. Counted here are roughly 800,000 distinct CDR3 sequences, about 27% occurring once; the ten biggest clones make up around 13%. Findings and limits, study-wide: Totalled public TCR beta family frequency picked out people who carried CMV plus the relevant HLA.

The TCR sequence derives from a human donor in good health (CMV status not recorded). Some clones in this sample may be carry-over from other donors' samples. The J gene is TRBJ1-1, the V gene TRBV12-3 or TRBV12-4; D is unresolved. The source was cultured CD8+ T cells from PBMCs, collected from culture after CMV antigen stimulation. This chain's CDR3 is CASRFGVMNTEAFF. As DNA, the CDR3 is TGTGCCAGCAGGTTCGGGGTAATGAACACTGAAGCTTTCTTT.